The 3 T cell receptor beta chains below were found in one sample sequenced in a study of T cells in Graves' hyperthyroidism and ophthalmopathy. Using RNA transcripts as the source, TCR beta CDR3 regions were amplified. HTBI primers were the set used in a first-round RT-PCR of the TCR CDR3. TCRdb independently ran MiXCR on the multiplex PCR reads; one entry per CDR3 protein. The table has roughly 500,000 distinct CDR3 sequences, about 43% seen once. Sample: peripheral blood or thyroid tissue (not recorded which). The receptors shown here come from an adult woman with Graves' disease, either hyperthyroidism or ophthalmopathy (not recorded which).

This clonotype has a count of ten or more. This chain connects TRBV4-1 to TRBJ1-2, with unresolved D. The V end was cut by 1 base, the J end by 4 bases, with 7 bases between. This CDR3 spans 13 amino acids. CDR1 and CDR2 from the germline V gene are MGHRA and YSYEKL. CDR3 protein: CASSQADRYGYTF. Here the CDR3 DNA reads TGCGCCAGCAGCCAAGCGGACCGCTATGGCTACACCTTC.

CDR3 nucleotides: TGTGCCAGCAGCACGCCGGGACAGAACACCGGGGAGCTGTTTTTT. Translating it yields CASSTPGQNTGELFF. This chain joins TRBV7-3 and TRBJ2-2, with a possible D match to TRBD1 (6 bases). Trimming left V 5 bases short and J 1 base short, with 11 bases between. Germline-derived CDR1 and CDR2 are SGHTA and FQGTGA. CDR3 length: 15 amino acids.

V gene TRBV7-2 combines with J gene TRBJ1-1; 10 bases are shared with TRBD1. The CDR3 length is 14 residues. Trimming removed 4 bases from V and 9 bases from J; junction bases left unmatched: 8. Per germline, CDR1 SGHTA and CDR2 FQGNSA. CDR3 DNA: TGTGCCAGCAGCTACGAACGACAGGGGGCTCAAGCTTTCTTT. Encoded protein: CASSYERQGAQAFF.